This T cell receptor (beta chain) was captured by sequencing in a study of T cells after yellow fever vaccination. Study as a whole: Preparation used SMART-Seq v4 Ultra Low Input for the low-cell-number fractions.

This clonotype was counted a few times. TCRdb called the 5' RACE reads again in MiXCR, with one record for every CDR3 protein. Among some 400,000 distinct CDR3 sequences listed, approximately 6% were seen once. This TCR was recovered from a man younger than 45 who received the YFV17D yellow fever vaccine. This material consisted of PBMCs, taken 5 days after the yellow fever booster vaccination.

This CDR3 is CASLPGRRNGELFF. In DNA form, the CDR3 reads TGTGCCAGTCTTCCGGGACGGCGCAACGGGGAGCTGTTTTTT. This chain links TRBV19 with TRBJ2-2; D could derive from TRBD1 or TRBD2 (5 bases each). Germline V gene sequence: CDR1 LNHDA, CDR2 SQIVND (reference sequence). This CDR3 is 14 amino acids long. V lost 8 bases to trimming and J lost 7 bases, with 17 bases between them.